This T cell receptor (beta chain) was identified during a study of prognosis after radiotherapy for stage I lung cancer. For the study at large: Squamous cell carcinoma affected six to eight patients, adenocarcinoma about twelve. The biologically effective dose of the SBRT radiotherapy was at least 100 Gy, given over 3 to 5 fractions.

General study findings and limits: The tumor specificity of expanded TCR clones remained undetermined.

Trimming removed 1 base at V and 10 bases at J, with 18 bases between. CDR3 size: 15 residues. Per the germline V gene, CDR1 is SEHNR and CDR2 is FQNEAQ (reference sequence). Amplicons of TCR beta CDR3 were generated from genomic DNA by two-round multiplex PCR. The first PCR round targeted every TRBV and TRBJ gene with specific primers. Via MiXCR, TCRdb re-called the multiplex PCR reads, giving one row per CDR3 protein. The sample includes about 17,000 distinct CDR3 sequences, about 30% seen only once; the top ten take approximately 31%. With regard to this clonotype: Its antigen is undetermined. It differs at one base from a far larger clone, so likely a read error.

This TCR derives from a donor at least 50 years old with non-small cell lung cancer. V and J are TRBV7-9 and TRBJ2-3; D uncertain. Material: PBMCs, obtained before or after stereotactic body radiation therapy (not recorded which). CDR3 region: CASSLDGGAALSQYF. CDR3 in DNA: TGTGCCAGCAGCTTAGATGGCGGCGCTGCCCTATCGCAGTATTTT.